This entry lists 16 T cell receptor beta chains sequenced from one sample in a study of blood T cell repertoires in COVID-19. The table came from immunoSEQ multiplex PCR; TCRdb's copy has only in-frame clones and leaves some out. The sample contains 400,000 to 450,000 clones, more than 80% of which appear only once. The sample comprised PBMCs or T cells enriched from blood (not recorded which). All receptors derive from a man aged 30 to 45 who had recovered from COVID-19.

The rearrangement joins TRBV19 to TRBJ1-6; D might be TRBD1 (6 bases). Trimming shortened V by 3 bases and J by 4 bases, and 13 bases separated the two germline ends. The CDR3 length is 16 residues. Germline lookup yields CDR1 LNHDA and CDR2 SQIVND (reference sequence). The CDR3 protein is CASSITGGLYNSPLHF. The CDR3 region has the DNA TGTGCCAGTAGTATTACGGGGGGCTTATATAATTCACCCCTCCACTTT.

As concerns this clone: Other DNA sequences within the sample encode an identical CDR3. This chain joins TRBV5-1 and TRBJ2-7; no clear D. CDR3 length: 13 residues. Per the germline V gene, CDR1 is SGHRS and CDR2 is YFSETQ. V lost 4 bases to trimming and J lost 0 bases, with 8 bases between them. The CDR3 sequence is CASSLWASYEQYF. DNA of the CDR3: TGCGCCAGCAGCCTTTGGGCCTCCTACGAGCAGTACTTC.

In DNA form, the CDR3 reads TGTGCCAGTGCTTCACCCCCCAGCTACGAGCAGTACTTC. This sequence encodes CASASPPSYEQYF. The genes are TRBV12-3 or TRBV12-4 and TRBJ2-7; D not resolved. The V gene lost 9 bases and the J gene lost 3 bases, with 15 bases spanning the gap. The CDR3 covers 13 residues.

The chain joins TRBV19 to TRBJ2-7; TRBD1 matches 9 bases. Germline values: CDR1 LNHDA, CDR2 SQIVND (reference sequence). The CDR3 has 14 residues. Unmatched junction bases numbered 4, after V lost 1 base and J lost 6 bases. Here the CDR3 reads CASSIVGQGTEQYF. DNA of the CDR3: TGTGCCAGTAGTATAGTCGGACAGGGGACCGAGCAGTACTTC. Together with reference TRBV19 and TRBJ2-7, the CDR3 gives the full variable domain: DGGITQSPKYLFRKEGQNVTLSCEQNLNHDAMYWYRQDPGQGLRLIYYSQIVNDFQKGDIAEGYSVSREKKESFPLTVTSAQKNPTAFYLCASSIVGQGTEQYFGPGTRLTVT.

The V gene is TRBV3-1 (or the pseudogene TRBV3-2), the J gene TRBJ2-2, with D tentatively TRBD2 (6 bases). The germline V gene encodes CDR1 LGHDT and CDR2 YNNKEL (reference sequence). This CDR3 is 14 amino acids long. Trimming cost V 4 bases and J 4 bases, with 10 bases left between them. CDR3 residues: CASSRMRGTGELFF. Here the CDR3 DNA reads TGTGCCAGCAGCCGTATGCGGGGCACCGGGGAGCTGTTTTTT.

This sequence joins TRBV21-1 and TRBJ2-1; TRBD1, the D gene given by the table, was not confirmed from the DNA. TRBV21-1 is a listed pseudogene. CDR3 length: 17 amino acids. CDR3 protein: CASSKESGQGPNNEQFF. CDR3 bases: TGTGCCAGCAGCAAAGAATCGGGACAGGGACCTAACAATGAGCAGTTCTTC.

V and J are TRBV4-1 and TRBJ2-3, with 7 positions matching TRBD1. Per germline, CDR1 MGHRA and CDR2 YSYEKL. V was clipped by 4 bases and J by 1 base; unmatched bases: 23. This CDR3 spans 21 amino acids. The CDR3 region has the DNA TGCGCCAGCAGCCTAAGAAGTACGAGACAGGGAACTGTCGTCGGCACAGATACGCAGTATTTT. It codes for CASSLRSTRQGTVVGTDTQYF.

The chain employs TRBV19 and TRBJ1-4; possible D gene TRBD1, 5 bases. This CDR3 has 15 residues. Trimming stripped 9 bases from V and 0 bases from J, with 14 bases between. Germline loops: CDR1 LNHDA, CDR2 SQIVND (reference sequence). The CDR3 DNA reads as TGTGCCAGCAAGAGACTGACAGCAACTAATGAAAAACTGTTTTTT. Protein sequence: CASKRLTATNEKLFF.

This sequence joins TRBV28 and TRBJ1-2; D gene ambiguous. With 7 bases removed from V and 1 base from J, the gap between germline ends came to 19 bases. Germline assignment: CDR1 MDHEN and CDR2 SYDVKM. CDR3 length: 16 residues. CDR3 DNA: TGTGCCAGCACCCTACTCCCTCCGAAGAGTAACTATGGCTACACCTTC. It translates to CASTLLPPKSNYGYTF.

V usage is TRBV19 and J usage is TRBJ2-1; tentative D call: TRBD2 (5 bases). This CDR3 contains 16 residues. Germline loops: CDR1 LNHDA, CDR2 SQIVND (reference sequence). Trimming pared 1 base from V and 5 bases from J, leaving 15 bases between. The CDR3 nucleotides are TGTGCCAGTAGTATAGGTTCCGGACTGAGACACAATGAGCAGTTCTTC. Translation: CASSIGSGLRHNEQFF.

This rearrangement joins TRBV19 to TRBJ2-1; 10 nucleotides line up with TRBD2. With 5 bases clipped from V and 4 bases from J, the junction kept 14 bases outside the gene matches. The V gene's germline CDR1 is LNHDA and CDR2 SQIVND (reference sequence). The CDR3 is 18 residues long. The CDR3 sequence: CASSLRLAGIAKYNEQFF. DNA for the CDR3: TGTGCCAGTAGTCTCCGACTAGCGGGTATTGCGAAGTACAATGAGCAGTTCTTC.

The chain employs TRBV28 and TRBJ1-5, with a possible D match to TRBD1 (6 bases). The length of the CDR3 is 16 residues. V gave up 7 bases and J gave up 1 base, with 17 bases separating them. The V gene's germline CDR1 is MDHEN and CDR2 SYDVKM. CDR3 loop: CASTSGRGASNQPQHF. The DNA for the CDR3 is TGTGCCAGCACTAGCGGGAGGGGGGCGAGCAATCAGCCCCAGCATTTT.

This clone showed up just a few times. The chain uses TRBV18 and TRBJ2-2; D unresolved. The CDR3 spans 14 residues. Germline-derived CDR1 and CDR2 are KGHSH and LQKENI. Between the trimmed V and J ends, which lost 8 bases and 0 bases, there was a span of 10 bases. As DNA, the CDR3 is TGTGCCAGCCCACTCGAGGCGAACACCGGGGAGCTGTTTTTT. Protein product: CASPLEANTGELFF.

The J gene is TRBJ1-5, the V gene TRBV5-8, with D uncertain. The CDR3 is 14 residues long. Trimming took 4 bases from V and 0 from J, leaving 8 bases between them. Germline loops: CDR1 SGHTS, CDR2 YDEGEE. The CDR3 protein is CASSPRFSNQPQHF. In nucleotides, the CDR3 is TGTGCCAGCAGCCCGAGATTTAGCAATCAGCCCCAGCATTTT.

The V and J genes are TRBV2 and TRBJ2-5, with TRBD2 matching over 10 bases. The junction had 11 bases not matched to a gene; V was cut back by 2 bases and J by 5 bases. The CDR3 runs to 17 residues. Germline CDR1 reads SNHLY; CDR2 reads FYNNEI. As DNA, the CDR3 is TGTGCCAGCAGTGAATTGGTTTCTAGCGGGAGAGGGGAGACCCAGTACTTC. Its translation: CASSELVSSGRGETQYF.

The genes are TRBV6-2 or TRBV6-3 and TRBJ1-5; 9 bases align to TRBD1. This CDR3 region has 14 residues. With 4 bases clipped from V and 8 bases from J, the junction kept 6 bases outside the gene matches. Germline V gives CDR1 MNHEY, CDR2 SVGEGT. The CDR3 sequence: CASSSQGAIKPQHF. In DNA, the CDR3 is TGTGCCAGCAGTTCACAGGGGGCGATAAAGCCCCAGCATTTT.